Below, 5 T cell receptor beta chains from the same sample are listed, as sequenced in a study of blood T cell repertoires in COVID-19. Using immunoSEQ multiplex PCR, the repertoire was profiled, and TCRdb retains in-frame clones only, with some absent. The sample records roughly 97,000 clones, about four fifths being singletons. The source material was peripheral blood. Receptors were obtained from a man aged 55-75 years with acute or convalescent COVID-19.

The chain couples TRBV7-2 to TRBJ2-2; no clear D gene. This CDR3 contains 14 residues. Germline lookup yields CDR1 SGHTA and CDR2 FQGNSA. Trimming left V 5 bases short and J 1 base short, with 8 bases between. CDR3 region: CASSLIRNTGELFF. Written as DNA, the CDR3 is TGTGCCAGCAGCCTGATTAGGAACACCGGGGAGCTGTTTTTT.

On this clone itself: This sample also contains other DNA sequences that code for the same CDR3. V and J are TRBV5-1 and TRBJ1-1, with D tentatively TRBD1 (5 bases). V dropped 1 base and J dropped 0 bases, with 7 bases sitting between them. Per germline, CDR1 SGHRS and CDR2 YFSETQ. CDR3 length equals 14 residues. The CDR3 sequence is CASSLTGLNTEAFF. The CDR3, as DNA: TGCGCCAGCAGCTTGACAGGTTTGAACACTGAAGCTTTCTTT.

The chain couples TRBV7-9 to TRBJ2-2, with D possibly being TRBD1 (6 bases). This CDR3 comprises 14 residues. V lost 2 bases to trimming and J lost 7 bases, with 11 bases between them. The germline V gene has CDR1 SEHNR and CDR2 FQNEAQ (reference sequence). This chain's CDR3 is CASSLTGFSGELFF. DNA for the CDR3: TGTGCCAGCAGCTTAACAGGGTTCAGCGGGGAGCTGTTTTTT.

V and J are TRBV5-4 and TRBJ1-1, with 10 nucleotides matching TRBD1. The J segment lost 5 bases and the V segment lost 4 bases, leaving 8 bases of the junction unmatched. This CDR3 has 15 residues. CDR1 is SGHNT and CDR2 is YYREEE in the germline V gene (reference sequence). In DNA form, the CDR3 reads TGTGCCAGCAGCCCGAAGGACAGGGGGGTGACTGAAGCTTTCTTT. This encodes CASSPKDRGVTEAFF. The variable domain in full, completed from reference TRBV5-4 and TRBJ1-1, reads ETGVTQSPTHLIKTRGQQVTLRCSSQSGHNTVSWYQQALGQGPQFIFQYYREEENGRGNFPPRFSGLQFPNYSSELNVNALELDDSALYLCASSPKDRGVTEAFFGQGTRLTVV.

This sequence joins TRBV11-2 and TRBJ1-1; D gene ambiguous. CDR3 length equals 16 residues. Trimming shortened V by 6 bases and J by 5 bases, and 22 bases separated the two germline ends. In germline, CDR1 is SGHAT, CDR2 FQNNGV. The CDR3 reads CASRGRGGQWKTEAFF. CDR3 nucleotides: TGTGCCAGCAGAGGACGGGGAGGTCAGTGGAAGACTGAAGCTTTCTTT.